This is a list of T cell receptor beta chains from one sample in a study of regulatory T cells in long-lasting Graves disease. TCRdb processed the multiplex PCR reads anew with MiXCR; each CDR3 protein has one entry. The data contain more than 300,000 distinct CDR3 sequences, 12% of them seen just once; the ten biggest clones take up around 18%. These records were also assigned to another study, of T cells in Graves' hyperthyroidism and ophthalmopathy.

This specimen consisted of peripheral blood mononuclear cells (PBMCs), obtained at new diagnosis, from a patient treated with antithyroid drugs. The receptors here all came from a woman aged 18-35 years with Graves disease. Both conserved end residues are part of each CDR3. D genes are given only for firm matches. Some rows have no size entry. The others give once, few or many, or a class for an expanded clone.

abundance	v_gene	j_gene	d_gene	CDR3aa	CDR3nt
NA	TRBV2	TRBJ2-1	TRBD1	CASSLRPGQEYNEQFF	TGTGCCAGCAGCCTCCGACCGGGACAGGAGTACAATGAGCAGTTCTTC
many	TRBV7-2	TRBJ1-3	NA	CASSLLARTGTSGNTIYF	TGTGCCAGCAGCTTACTGGCTCGAACAGGGACCTCTGGAAACACCATATATTTT
NA	TRBV5-1	TRBJ1-2	NA	CASSPAPVYGYTF	TGCGCCAGCAGCCCAGCCCCTGTCTATGGCTACACCTTC
many	TRBV11-2	TRBJ2-1	NA	CASSLLGAYNEQFF	TGTGCCAGCAGCTTGCTCGGGGCTTACAATGAGCAGTTCTTC
many	TRBV7-3	TRBJ2-2	TRBD1	CASSLKNTAGTVHTGELFF	TGTGCCAGCAGCTTAAAAAACACTGCCGGGACAGTCCACACCGGGGAGCTGTTTTTT
many	TRBV12-3/TRBV12-4	TRBJ1-2	NA	CASSFRRRGYTF	TGTGCCAGCAGTTTTCGGCGCCGTGGCTACACCTTC
NA	TRBV4-1	TRBJ2-5	TRBD2	CASSQGDGKRGGETQYF	TGCGCCAGCAGCCAAGGGGATGGGAAGCGGGGGGGAGAGACCCAGTACTTC
few	TRBV4-1	TRBJ1-1	TRBD1	CASRDRGVSNTEAFF	TGCGCCAGCAGAGACAGGGGAGTTTCGAACACTGAAGCTTTCTTT
many	TRBV6-1	TRBJ1-2	NA	CASRGLAYGYTF	TGTGCCAGCAGGGGACTGGCGTATGGCTACACCTTC
many	TRBV29-1	TRBJ2-2	NA	CSVELAGTGELFF	TGCAGCGTTGAATTGGCAGGCACCGGGGAGCTGTTTTTT
NA	TRBV28	TRBJ2-4	TRBD2	CASSLGTSGEQSF	TGTGCCAGCAGTTTAGGGACTAGTGGTGAGCAGTCCTTC
many	TRBV12-3/TRBV12-4	TRBJ2-5	NA	CASSIQGKETQYF	TGTGCCAGCAGTATTCAGGGAAAAGAGACCCAGTACTTC
many	TRBV2	TRBJ1-4	TRBD1	CASSLTGVGEKLFF	TGTGCCAGCAGTTTGACAGGGGTCGGAGAAAAACTGTTTTTT
few	TRBV5-4	TRBJ2-2	NA	CASSWAGTKIGELFF	TGTGCCAGCAGCTGGGCCGGGACCAAAATCGGGGAGCTGTTTTTT
many	TRBV11-2	TRBJ2-1	TRBD2	CASSPRLAGADSPNEQFF	TGTGCCAGCAGCCCAAGACTAGCGGGAGCGGATAGCCCCAATGAGCAGTTCTTC
NA	TRBV28	TRBJ2-3	TRBD1	CASSYSQGAGADTQYF	TGTGCCAGCAGTTACTCTCAGGGGGCCGGCGCAGATACGCAGTATTTT